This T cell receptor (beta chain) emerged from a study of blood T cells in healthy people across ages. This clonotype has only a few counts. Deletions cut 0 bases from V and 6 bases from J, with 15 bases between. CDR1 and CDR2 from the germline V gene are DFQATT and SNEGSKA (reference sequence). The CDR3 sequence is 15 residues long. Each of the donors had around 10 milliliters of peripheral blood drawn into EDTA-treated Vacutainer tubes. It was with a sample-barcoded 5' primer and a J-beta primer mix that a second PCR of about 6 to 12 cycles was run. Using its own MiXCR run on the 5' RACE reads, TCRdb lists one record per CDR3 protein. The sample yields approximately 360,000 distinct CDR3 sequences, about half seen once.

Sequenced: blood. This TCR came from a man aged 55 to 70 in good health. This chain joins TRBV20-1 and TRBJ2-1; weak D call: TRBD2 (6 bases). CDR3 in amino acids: CSARDLSSDPNEQFF. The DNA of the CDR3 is TGCAGTGCTAGAGATCTGTCTAGCGATCCCAATGAGCAGTTCTTC.